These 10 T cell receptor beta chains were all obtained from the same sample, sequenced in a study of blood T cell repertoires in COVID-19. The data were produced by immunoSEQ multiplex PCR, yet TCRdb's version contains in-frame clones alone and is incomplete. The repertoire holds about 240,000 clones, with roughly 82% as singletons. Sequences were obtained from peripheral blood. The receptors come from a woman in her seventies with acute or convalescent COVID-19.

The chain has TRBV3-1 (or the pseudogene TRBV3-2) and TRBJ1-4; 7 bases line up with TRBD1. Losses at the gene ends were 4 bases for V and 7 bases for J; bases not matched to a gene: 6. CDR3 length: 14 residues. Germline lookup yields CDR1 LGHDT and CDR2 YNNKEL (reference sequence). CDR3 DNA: TGTGCCAGCAGCCCCGGGACAGTGGGTGAAAAACTGTTTTTT. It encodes CASSPGTVGEKLFF.

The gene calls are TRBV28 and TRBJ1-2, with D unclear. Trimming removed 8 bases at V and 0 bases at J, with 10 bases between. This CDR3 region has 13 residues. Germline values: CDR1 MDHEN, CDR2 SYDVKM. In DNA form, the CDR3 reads TGTGCCAGCTTCATGGCAGCTAACTATGGCTACACCTTC. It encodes CASFMAANYGYTF.

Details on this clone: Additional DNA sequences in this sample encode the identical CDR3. The CDR3 nucleotides are TGCGCCAGCAGCCTCGGGACAGGGAACGGCTACACCTTC. Its translation: CASSLGTGNGYTF. The V and J genes are TRBV5-1 and TRBJ1-2; TRBD1 matches at 9 bases. Unmatched junction bases numbered 6, after V lost 4 bases and J lost 8 bases. The CDR3 has 13 residues. CDR1 SGHRS and CDR2 YFSETQ come from the germline V gene.

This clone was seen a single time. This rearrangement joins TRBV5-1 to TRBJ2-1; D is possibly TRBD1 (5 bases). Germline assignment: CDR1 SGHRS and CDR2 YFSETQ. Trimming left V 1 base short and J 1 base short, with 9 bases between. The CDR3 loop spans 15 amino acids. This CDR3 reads CASSLFSGSYNEQFF. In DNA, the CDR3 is TGCGCCAGCAGCTTGTTTTCAGGGTCCTACAATGAGCAGTTCTTC.

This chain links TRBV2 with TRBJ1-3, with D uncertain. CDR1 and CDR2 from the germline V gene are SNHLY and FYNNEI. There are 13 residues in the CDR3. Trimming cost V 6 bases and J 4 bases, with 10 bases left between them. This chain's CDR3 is CASSSDFGNTIYF. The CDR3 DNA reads TGTGCCAGCAGCTCGGACTTCGGAAACACCATATATTTT.

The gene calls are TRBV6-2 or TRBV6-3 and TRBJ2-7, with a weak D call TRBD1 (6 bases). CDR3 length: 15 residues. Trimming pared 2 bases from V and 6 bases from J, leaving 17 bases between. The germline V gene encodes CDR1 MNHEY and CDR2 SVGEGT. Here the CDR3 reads CASSYPGQRVPEQYF. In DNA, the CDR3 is TGTGCCAGCAGTTACCCGGGACAACGCGTCCCCGAGCAGTACTTC.

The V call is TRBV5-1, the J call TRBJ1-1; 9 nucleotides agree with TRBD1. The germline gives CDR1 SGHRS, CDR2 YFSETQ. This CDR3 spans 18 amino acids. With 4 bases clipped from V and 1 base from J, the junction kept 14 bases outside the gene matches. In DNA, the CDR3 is TGCGCCAGCAGCCTGAGCTCCACAGGGGGACAGGGGAACACTGAAGCTTTCTTT. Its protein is CASSLSSTGGQGNTEAFF.

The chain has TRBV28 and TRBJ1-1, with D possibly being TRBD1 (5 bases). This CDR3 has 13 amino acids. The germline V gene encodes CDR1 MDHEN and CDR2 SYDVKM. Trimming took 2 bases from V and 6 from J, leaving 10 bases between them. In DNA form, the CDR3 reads TGTGCCAGCAGTTTACAGGGTACCCCTGAAGCTTTCTTT. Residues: CASSLQGTPEAFF.

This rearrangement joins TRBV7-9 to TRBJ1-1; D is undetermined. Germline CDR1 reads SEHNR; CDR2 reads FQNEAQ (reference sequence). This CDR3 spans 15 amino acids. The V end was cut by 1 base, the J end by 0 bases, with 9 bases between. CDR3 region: CASSLEPLMNTEAFF. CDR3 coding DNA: TGTGCCAGCAGCTTAGAACCTCTAATGAACACTGAAGCTTTCTTT.

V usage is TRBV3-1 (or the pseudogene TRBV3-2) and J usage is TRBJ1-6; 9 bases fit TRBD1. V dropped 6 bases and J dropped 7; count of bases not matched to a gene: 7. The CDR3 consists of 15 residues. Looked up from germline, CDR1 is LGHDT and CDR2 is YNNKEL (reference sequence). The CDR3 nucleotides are TGTGCCAGCAGGGATTCCGGGACAGGGAATTCACCCCTCCACTTT. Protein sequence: CASRDSGTGNSPLHF.